Presented here are 29 T cell receptor beta chains from one specimen sequenced in a study of blood T cell repertoires in COVID-19. Sequencing used immunoSEQ multiplex PCR; TCRdb keeps in-frame clones, though not all of them. Among around 200,000 clones listed, about 80% were seen once. Sequences were obtained from peripheral blood. All receptors derive from a man aged 25-40 years with active or convalescent COVID-19.

The J gene is TRBJ2-2, the V gene TRBV28, with 7 bases lining up with TRBD2. Germline CDR1 and CDR2: MDHEN and SYDVKM. With V trimmed by 8 bases and J by 4 bases, 13 bases remained unmatched. This CDR3 spans 16 amino acids. Written as DNA, the CDR3 is TGTGCCAGCCGAAACGGGGGAGGGATAAGCACCGGGGAGCTGTTTTTT. Translation gives CASRNGGGISTGELFF.

The chain carries TRBV18 and TRBJ2-4; a weak D match, TRBD2 (7 bases). Trimming cost V 3 bases and J 8 bases, with 14 bases left between them. The CDR3 is made up of 14 amino acids. The V gene's germline CDR1 is KGHSH and CDR2 LQKENI. This CDR3 reads CASSPRQGRDIQYF. CDR3 DNA sequence: TGTGCCAGCTCACCGCGTCAGGGGAGGGACATTCAGTACTTC.

The J gene is TRBJ1-2, the V gene TRBV7-9; tentatively, D is TRBD1 (5 bases). The CDR3 length is 14 residues. CDR1 is SEHNR, CDR2 FQNEAQ, per germline (reference sequence). Trimming left V 5 bases short and J 8 bases short, with 18 bases between. CDR3 loop: CASSPGSGFVGYTF. The DNA for the CDR3 is TGTGCCAGCAGCCCAGGATCAGGGTTTGTAGGCTACACCTTC.

The chain employs TRBV18 and TRBJ2-1; 8 bases are shared with TRBD1. In germline, CDR1 is KGHSH, CDR2 LQKENI. V lost 0 bases, J lost 2 bases, and 3 bases stayed unmatched. The CDR3 is 16 residues long. The CDR3 is CASSPPSGGAYNEQFF. CDR3 DNA sequence: TGTGCCAGCTCACCACCGTCAGGGGGCGCCTACAATGAGCAGTTCTTC.

This clone was counted between two and nine times. This sequence joins TRBV5-1 and TRBJ2-5; 13 bases are shared with TRBD2. The CDR3 contains 15 residues. The trim removed 3 bases at V and 7 bases at J, leaving 6 bases unmatched. Per the germline V gene, CDR1 is SGHRS and CDR2 is YFSETQ. CDR3 loop: CASSSGLAGSGTQYF. The CDR3 region has the DNA TGCGCCAGCAGCTCGGGACTAGCGGGATCAGGGACCCAGTACTTC.

J is TRBJ2-2 and V is TRBV18; D is possibly TRBD2 (6 bases). V lost 0 bases and J 6 bases, leaving 8 bases between the germline ends. This CDR3 comprises 14 residues. CDR1 is KGHSH and CDR2 is LQKENI in the germline V gene. Here the CDR3 DNA reads TGTGCCAGCTCACCACCGTCGGGGGCCGGGGAGCTGTTTTTT. Translation: CASSPPSGAGELFF.

The genes are TRBV5-6 and TRBJ1-2; 10 bases match TRBD1. The CDR3 covers 16 residues. Germline assignment: CDR1 SGHDT and CDR2 YYEEEE. V gave up 3 bases and J gave up 6 bases; unmatched junction bases: 11. The CDR3 here is CASSSQTGGFPDGYTF. Here the CDR3 DNA reads TGTGCCAGCAGCTCGCAGACAGGGGGCTTTCCAGATGGCTACACCTTC.

The chain carries TRBV10-2 and TRBJ2-2; possible D gene TRBD2, 5 bases. Germline lookup yields CDR1 WSHSY and CDR2 SAAADI. The CDR3 sequence is 13 residues long. V dropped 7 bases and J dropped 2 bases, with 8 bases sitting between them. The CDR3 spells CASTLANTGELFF. The CDR3 bases are TGCGCCAGCACGCTAGCCAACACCGGGGAGCTGTTTTTT.

The chain links TRBV4-1 to TRBJ1-3, with 9 bases that match TRBD1. V gave up 3 bases and J gave up 2 bases; unmatched junction bases: 5. Germline lookup yields CDR1 MGHRA and CDR2 YSYEKL. The CDR3 runs to 16 residues. CDR3 in DNA: TGCGCCAGCAGCCAGCCCCGGGACAGGGCTGGAAACACCATATATTTT. Its translation: CASSQPRDRAGNTIYF.

This sequence joins TRBV6-1 and TRBJ1-4; 8 positions match TRBD1. The CDR3 has 14 amino acids. The germline gives CDR1 MNHNS, CDR2 SASEGT. The V segment lost 3 bases and the J segment 4 bases; nucleotides outside the gene matches: 1. Here the CDR3 reads CASSEDRVNEKLFF. The CDR3 region has the DNA TGTGCCAGCAGTGAGGACAGGGTTAATGAAAAACTGTTTTTT.

The genes are TRBV5-1 and TRBJ2-4; D might be TRBD1 (6 bases). CDR3 length: 14 residues. V was clipped by 2 bases and J by 4 bases, with 10 bases between them. CDR1 SGHRS and CDR2 YFSETQ come from the germline V gene. The chain's CDR3 is CASSLGQGKNIQYF. CDR3 nucleotide sequence: TGCGCCAGCAGCTTAGGCCAGGGGAAAAACATTCAGTACTTC.

The chain combines TRBV28 with TRBJ1-4, with D unresolved. The CDR3 covers 14 residues. The germline V gene has CDR1 MDHEN and CDR2 SYDVKM. V lost 5 bases, J lost 7 bases, and 14 bases lay in between. CDR3 nucleotide sequence: TGTGCCAGCAGTCCGGGGTTTGCGGCTGAAAAACTGTTTTTT. It is translated as CASSPGFAAEKLFF.

The chain joins TRBV6-5 to TRBJ1-5; tentative D call: TRBD1 (6 bases). This CDR3 is built from 15 residues. Germline CDR1 reads MNHEY; CDR2 reads SVGAGI. V gave up 8 bases and J gave up 4 bases, with 18 bases separating them. CDR3 amino acids: CASGYRGQTNQPQHF. Written as DNA, the CDR3 is TGTGCCAGCGGGTACCGAGGACAGACGAATCAGCCCCAGCATTTT.

CDR3 region: CASSYFPENSNQPQHF. In DNA form, the CDR3 reads TGTGCCAGCAGTTACTTTCCGGAGAATAGCAATCAGCCCCAGCATTTT. The rearrangement joins TRBV6-6 to TRBJ1-5, with no clear D. This CDR3 is built from 16 residues. V was pared by 1 base and J by 0 bases, with 10 bases between. Per germline, CDR1 MNHNY and CDR2 SVGAGI (reference sequence).

The chain has TRBV2 and TRBJ1-5, with TRBD1 matching over 11 bases. The germline gives CDR1 SNHLY, CDR2 FYNNEI. Losses at the gene ends were 6 bases for V and 6 bases for J; bases not matched to a gene: 4. The CDR3 consists of 14 residues. The CDR3 DNA is TGTGCCAGCAGGCGGACAGGGGGCGGTCAGCCCCAGCATTTT. Its protein is CASRRTGGGQPQHF.

This clone was seen a single time. The chain joins TRBV7-9 to TRBJ2-5, with D unresolved. V lost 5 bases and J 3 bases, leaving 10 bases between the germline ends. CDR3 length: 13 residues. CDR1 and CDR2 from the germline V gene are SEHNR and FQNEAQ (reference sequence). The CDR3 bases are TGTGCCAGCAGCGCGTCTGTGGAAGAGACCCAGTACTTC. This codes for CASSASVEETQYF.

The chain has TRBV18 and TRBJ2-5; a weak D match, TRBD2 (5 bases). Germline assignment: CDR1 KGHSH and CDR2 LQKENI. This CDR3 spans 14 amino acids. The ends were cut back, 3 bases at V and 1 base at J, with 9 bases in the middle. DNA for the CDR3: TGTGCCAGCTCACCCCCACTAGGCCAAGAGACCCAGTACTTC. It yields the protein CASSPPLGQETQYF.

The V gene is TRBV28, the J gene TRBJ1-2, with D perhaps TRBD1 (6 bases). V was trimmed by 4 bases and J by 4 bases, leaving 10 bases between them. Germline CDR1 and CDR2: MDHEN and SYDVKM. The CDR3 is 13 residues long. CDR3 DNA sequence: TGTGCCAGCAGTTCCGGACAGTTCTATGGCTACACCTTC. It is translated as CASSSGQFYGYTF.

V gene TRBV28 combines with J gene TRBJ2-7; 9 bases fit TRBD1. The germline gives CDR1 MDHEN, CDR2 SYDVKM. V gave up 9 bases and J gave up 5 bases; unmatched junction bases: 8. The CDR3 is made up of 13 amino acids. CDR3 loop: CASYGTGWDEQYV. In nucleotides, the CDR3 is TGTGCCAGTTATGGGACAGGGTGGGACGAGCAGTACGTC.

The chain links TRBV6-5 to TRBJ2-7, with 8 nucleotides matching TRBD2. CDR3 length equals 14 residues. After removal of 4 bases from V and 4 bases from J, the junction contained 6 bases not matched to a gene. Germline V CDR1 and CDR2: MNHEY, SVGAGI. CDR3 sequence reads: CASSFSGDLYEQYV. CDR3 DNA sequence: TGTGCCAGCAGTTTTAGCGGGGATCTATACGAGCAGTACGTC.

The V and J genes are TRBV19 and TRBJ2-3; 8 bases line up with TRBD2. Germline CDR1 and CDR2: LNHDA and SQIVND (reference sequence). There are 15 residues in the CDR3. J was trimmed by 4 bases and V by 5 bases; bases with no gene match: 8. This chain's CDR3 is CASSSAGVTPDTQYF. CDR3 DNA sequence: TGTGCCAGTAGTTCAGCGGGAGTCACCCCAGATACGCAGTATTTT.

There are a few counts of this clone. V gene TRBV29-1 combines with J gene TRBJ2-7; TRBD1 matches 9 bases. Trimming at V came to 6 bases and at J to 1 base, leaving 4 bases not matched to a gene. Per the germline V gene, CDR1 is SQVTM and CDR2 is ANQGSEA. There are 13 residues in the CDR3. DNA of the CDR3: TGCAGCGTCCTGACAGGGGGGTCCTACGAGCAGTACTTC. Protein: CSVLTGGSYEQYF.

V is TRBV27 and J is TRBJ2-7; 7 nucleotides match TRBD2. Germline CDR1 MNHEY, CDR2 SMNVEV (reference sequence). The CDR3 covers 13 residues. V lost 8 bases and J lost 7; bases outside the gene matches: 11. CDR3 nucleotide sequence: TGTGCCAGCCGACTGGGGGGGGGAGGGGAGCAGTACGTC. As protein: CASRLGGGGEQYV.

The chain combines TRBV7-9 with TRBJ1-2, with D tentatively TRBD1 (5 bases). V lost 3 bases to trimming and J lost 5 bases, with 13 bases between them. CDR1 and CDR2 from the germline V gene are SEHNR and FQNEAQ (reference sequence). This CDR3 has 14 residues. The CDR3 loop reads CASSFEGARYGYTF. As DNA, the CDR3 is TGTGCCAGCAGCTTCGAAGGGGCTCGGTATGGCTACACCTTC.

V and J are TRBV11-2 and TRBJ2-7; D uncertain. Trimming left V 5 bases short and J 3 bases short, with 5 bases between. Looked up from germline, CDR1 is SGHAT and CDR2 is FQNNGV. The CDR3 covers 11 residues. This CDR3 reads CASSPGYEQYV. Written as DNA, the CDR3 is TGTGCCAGCAGCCCCGGCTACGAGCAGTACGTC.

A few counts support this clone. The chain couples TRBV24-1 to TRBJ1-5; TRBD1 matches at 11 bases. After removal of 3 bases from V and 7 bases from J, the junction contained 10 bases not matched to a gene. Germline CDR1 KGHDR, CDR2 SFDVKD. The CDR3 length is 17 residues. The CDR3 protein is CATSDGGQGALEQPQHF. Here the CDR3 DNA reads TGTGCCACCAGTGATGGCGGACAGGGGGCCCTTGAGCAGCCCCAGCATTTT.

This clone has ten or more counts. The rearrangement links TRBV4-1 to TRBJ2-3; 12 bases align to TRBD1. Germline loops: CDR1 MGHRA, CDR2 YSYEKL. V dropped 4 bases and J dropped 1; count of bases not matched to a gene: 6. The length of the CDR3 is 17 residues. This CDR3 reads CASSRGTGGLRTDTQYF. The DNA for the CDR3 is TGCGCCAGCAGCCGCGGGACAGGGGGCCTTCGCACAGATACGCAGTATTTT.

J is TRBJ1-1 and V is TRBV5-4, with TRBD1 as a possible D gene (6 bases). There are 14 residues in the CDR3. V lost 3 bases, J lost 5 bases, and 14 bases lay in between. CDR1 SGHNT and CDR2 YYREEE come from the germline V gene (reference sequence). The chain's CDR3 is CASSSTGWGTEAFF. The CDR3 DNA reads TGTGCCAGCAGCTCGACAGGTTGGGGGACTGAAGCTTTCTTT.

The rearrangement joins TRBV10-3 to TRBJ2-7; D not certain. From germline, CDR1 is ENHRY and CDR2 SYGVKD. The CDR3 is 11 residues long. V lost 7 bases to trimming and J lost 5 bases, with 9 bases between them. The CDR3 sequence: CAIMAVDEQYF. The CDR3, as DNA: TGTGCCATCATGGCAGTTGACGAGCAGTACTTC.